These 8 T cell receptor beta chains originate from one sample sequenced in a study of blood T cell repertoires in COVID-19. The protocol was immunoSEQ multiplex PCR, while the TCRdb copy is restricted to in-frame clones and leaves out a portion. In the table there are 110,000 to 150,000 clones, around 81% of which are singletons. Input material: peripheral blood. Receptor source: a woman aged 45-65 years with acute or convalescent COVID-19.

V usage is TRBV19 and J usage is TRBJ1-2; D is unresolved. Germline V gives CDR1 LNHDA, CDR2 SQIVND (reference sequence). V was shortened by 3 bases and J by 8 bases, with 7 bases between the two germline ends. The CDR3 totals 11 residues. CDR3 sequence reads: CASSIEGGYTF. DNA for the CDR3: TGTGCCAGTAGTATTGAGGGCGGCTACACCTTC.

The gene calls are TRBV6-2 or TRBV6-3 and TRBJ1-6; D perhaps matches TRBD1 (5 bases). Germline loops: CDR1 MNHEY, CDR2 SVGEGT. Trimming took off 4 bases at V and 2 bases at J, with 9 bases between the two ends. The CDR3 consists of 15 residues. DNA for the CDR3: TGTGCCAGCAGTTTACAGGCGGCCTATAATTCACCCCTCCACTTT. This sequence encodes CASSLQAAYNSPLHF.

The gene calls are TRBV5-6 and TRBJ2-2; the D is unclear. V was shortened by 4 bases and J by 7 bases, with 14 bases between the two germline ends. CDR3 length: 14 residues. CDR1 is SGHDT, CDR2 YYEEEE, per germline. For the CDR3, the DNA is TGTGCCAGCAGCCTAACTTTAGCTCGCGGGGAGCTGTTTTTT. Residues: CASSLTLARGELFF. Drawing the rest from reference TRBV5-6 and TRBJ2-2, the complete variable domain is DAGVTQSPTHLIKTRGQQVTLRCSPKSGHDTVSWYQQALGQGPQFIFQYYEEEERQRGNFPDRFSGHQFPNYSSELNVNALLLGDSALYLCASSLTLARGELFFGEGSRLTVL.

The chain uses TRBV11-3 and TRBJ2-7, with D perhaps TRBD1 (6 bases). There are 13 residues in the CDR3. The V end lost 5 bases, the J end lost 3 bases, and 11 bases lay between the germline ends. Germline values: CDR1 SGHNT, CDR2 YENEEA. CDR3 sequence reads: CASSPGHLYEQYF. The CDR3 DNA sequence: TGTGCCAGCAGCCCGGGACACCTCTACGAGCAGTACTTC. Looking up the rest from reference TRBV11-3 and TRBJ2-7 gives the full variable domain: EAGVVQSPRYKIIEKKQPVAFWCNPISGHNTLYWYLQNLGQGPELLIRYENEEAVDDSQLPKDRFSAERLKGVDSTLKIQPAELGDSAVYLCASSPGHLYEQYFGPGTRLTVT.

This rearrangement joins TRBV4-3 to TRBJ1-2, with 8 bases identical to TRBD1. The CDR3 is made up of 16 amino acids. The junction had 6 bases not matched to a gene; V was cut back by 0 bases and J by 3 bases. The V gene's germline CDR1 is LGHNA and CDR2 YSLEER. The CDR3 reads CASSQDRTGPYYGYTF. The CDR3 DNA reads TGCGCCAGCAGCCAAGACCGGACAGGGCCATACTATGGCTACACCTTC.

The genes are TRBV19 and TRBJ1-5; tentatively, D is TRBD1 (5 bases). V lost 4 bases and J lost 2, with 18 bases in between. The germline V gene encodes CDR1 LNHDA and CDR2 SQIVND (reference sequence). This CDR3 spans 17 amino acids. The CDR3 loop is CASSTPPGSVGNQPQHF. CDR3 nucleotide sequence: TGTGCCAGTAGTACCCCCCCAGGGTCCGTTGGCAATCAGCCCCAGCATTTT.

This rearrangement joins TRBV6-2 or TRBV6-3 to TRBJ2-1; TRBD1 matches 10 bases. Germline CDR1 and CDR2: MNHEY and SVGEGT. This CDR3 is 15 amino acids long. V was clipped by 5 bases and J by 8 bases; unmatched bases: 9. The CDR3 bases are TGTGCCAGCAGTCGTCCCGGGACAGGGGAGTATGAGCAGTTCTTC. Protein product: CASSRPGTGEYEQFF.

The rearrangement links TRBV18 to TRBJ1-3; a possible D gene is TRBD1 (5 bases). CDR1 is KGHSH and CDR2 is LQKENI in the germline V gene. V lost 3 bases, J lost 7 bases, and 10 bases lay in between. The CDR3 is 13 amino acids. CDR3 region: CASSPDSGNTIYF. CDR3 DNA sequence: TGTGCCAGCTCACCTGACAGTGGGAACACCATATATTTT.